This T cell receptor beta chain was profiled in a study of radiotherapy plus CTLA-4 blockade in lung cancer. Study-wide context: Disease control was present in roughly a third of patients, and objective responses in approximately 18%.

It was focal radiation plus CTLA-4 blockade with ipilimumab that patients with chemo-refractory metastatic non-small-cell lung cancer received. Study observations and caveats: How blood T cell clones changed early, along with interferon-beta, reportedly forecast response best. Radiotherapy plus ipilimumab was followed by expansion in blood of tumor-derived TCR clones.

The CDR3 totals 15 residues. Trimming removed 4 bases from V and 0 bases from J, with 10 bases in between. Germline V gives CDR1 MNHNS, CDR2 SASEGT. Note on this clone: Its antigen is not identified.

Some clones are missing from TCRdb's copy, which holds only in-frame ones; the method was immunoSEQ multiplex PCR. Of 53,000 or so clones in the sample, about 72% were seen once. The receptor comes from a human donor with non-small cell lung cancer who had stable disease on radiotherapy plus ipilimumab. The V call is TRBV6-1, the J call TRBJ1-5, with a possible D match to TRBD1 (6 bases). The sequenced sample was peripheral blood, obtained from a patient treated with radiotherapy plus ipilimumab. In DNA, the CDR3 is TGTGCCAGCAGTGGGACAGTTTATAGCAATCAGCCCCAGCATTTT. Translated: CASSGTVYSNQPQHF.